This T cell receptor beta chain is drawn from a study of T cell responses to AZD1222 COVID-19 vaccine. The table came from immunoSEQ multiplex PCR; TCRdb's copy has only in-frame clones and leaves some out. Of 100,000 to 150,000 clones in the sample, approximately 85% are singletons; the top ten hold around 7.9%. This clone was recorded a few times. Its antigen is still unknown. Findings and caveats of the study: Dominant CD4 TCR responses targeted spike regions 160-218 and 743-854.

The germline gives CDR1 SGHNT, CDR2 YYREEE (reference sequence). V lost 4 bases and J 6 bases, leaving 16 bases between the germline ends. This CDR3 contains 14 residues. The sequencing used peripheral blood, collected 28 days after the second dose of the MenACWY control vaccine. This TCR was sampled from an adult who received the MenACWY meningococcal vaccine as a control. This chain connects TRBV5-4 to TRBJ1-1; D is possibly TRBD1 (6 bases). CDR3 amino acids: CASSPRTVGAEAFF. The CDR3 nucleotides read TGTGCCAGCAGCCCTCGGACAGTCGGGGCTGAAGCTTTCTTT. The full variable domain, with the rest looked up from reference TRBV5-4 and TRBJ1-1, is ETGVTQSPTHLIKTRGQQVTLRCSSQSGHNTVSWYQQALGQGPQFIFQYYREEENGRGNFPPRFSGLQFPNYSSELNVNALELDDSALYLCASSPRTVGAEAFFGQGTRLTVV.